The T cell receptor beta chain described here comes from a study of cytomegalovirus exposure and HLA in healthy donors. Study-wide results and caveats: TCR beta chain V- and J-gene trimming was linked, in a later analysis, to a missense variant in DCLRE1C. Sequencing artifact likely explains a cluster of highly shared sequence variants. Later work found most CMV-associated TCR beta chains apparently HLA-restricted. The study put some 160 TCR beta chains on its list as cytomegalovirus-associated.

As to this clone: The antigen is undetermined.

The PCR made use of 60 Vbeta and 13 Jbeta primers. TCRdb's copy holds only in-frame clones and misses some; the assay was immunoSEQ multiplex PCR. Of under 150,000 clones listed, about 82% are singletons. The junction had 8 bases not matched to a gene; V was cut back by 4 bases and J by 9 bases. This CDR3 has 14 residues. From germline, CDR1 is SNHLY and CDR2 FYNNEI. The receptor was derived from a man under 40 in good health and CMV-seronegative. The V and J genes are TRBV2 and TRBJ2-1; 8 positions match TRBD2. Sample: PBMCs. In DNA, the CDR3 is TGTGCCAGCAGTGGAAGCGGGAGCTTTAGTGAGCAGTTCTTC. This sequence encodes CASSGSGSFSEQFF.